The rows below give T cell receptor beta chains drawn from one sample of a study of PD-1 blockade in classical Hodgkin lymphoma. TCRdb keeps only in-frame clones here, not all; method: immunoSEQ multiplex PCR. This table holds 18,000 or so clones, about four fifths found once. The specimen sequenced was CD4+ T cells from blood. The receptors shown here come from a human donor with classical Hodgkin lymphoma. CDR3s include the opening cysteine and the closing phenylalanine or tryptophan. A D gene is named only where the DNA matches it firmly. Rows give clone size only sometimes, using once, few, many, or a class for an expanded clone.

len	v_gene	j_gene	d_gene	abundance	CDR3nt	CDR3aa
15	TRBV7-2	TRBJ1-5	TRBD1	-	TGTGCCAGCAGCTCAGTAGGGGGCCGGGAATCCGCCCAGCATTTT	CASSSVGGRESAQHF
15	TRBV18	TRBJ1-4	-	-	TGTGCCAGCTCACCTATATCCAGGGGCCCCGAGGAACTGTTTTTT	CASSPISRGPEELFF
14	TRBV14	TRBJ2-7	-	-	TGTGCCAGCAGCCTACCGGGGGGCTACTACGAGCAGTACTTC	CASSLPGGYYEQYF
16	TRBV11-2	TRBJ2-5	TRBD2	-	TGTGCCAGCAGCTTAGGAACTAGCGGTACACAAGAGACCCAGTACTTC	CASSLGTSGTQETQYF
17	TRBV4-1	TRBJ2-7	TRBD2	once	TGCGCCAGCAGCCAAGTGTTCGGTTCGGGAGGTACCGGCGAGCAGTACTTC	CASSQVFGSGGTGEQYF
15	TRBV19	TRBJ2-3	TRBD2	-	TGTGCCAGCAGCAAGACCGGGACTAGGTCGGATACGCAGTATTTT	CASSKTGTRSDTQYF
14	TRBV6-1	TRBJ1-2	-	few	TGTGCCAGCAGCCGGGGCAACAATAACTATGGCTACACCTTC	CASSRGNNNYGYTF
15	TRBV2	TRBJ2-4	TRBD1	-	TGTGCCAGCAGTGCCAAGGGGACAGGAGGGGACATTCAGTACTTC	CASSAKGTGGDIQYF
16	TRBV18	TRBJ1-1	TRBD1	-	TGTGCCAGCTCACTCTACCGACAGGGTATGAACACTGAAGCTTTCTTT	CASSLYRQGMNTEAFF
16	TRBV5-1	TRBJ2-2	-	-	TGCGCCAGCAGCTTGGGTGCGAAGATGACGACCGGGGAGCTGTTTTTT	CASSLGAKMTTGELFF
15	TRBV6-1	TRBJ2-2	-	-	TGTGCCAGCAGTGAACCCCGTGGTGGGGCCGGGGAGCTGTTTTTT	CASSEPRGGAGELFF
11	TRBV6-1	TRBJ2-3	-	-	TGTGCCAGCTTGCGGACAGATACGCAGTATTTT	CASLRTDTQYF
15	TRBV28	TRBJ2-7	TRBD1	-	TGTGCCAGCAGTTTAGCGGGCAGGGGGCGAGGCGAGCAGTACTTC	CASSLAGRGRGEQYF
18	TRBV4-1	TRBJ1-3	-	-	TGCGCCAGCAGCCAAGAGGATCGGCTGCTCGACTCTGGAAACACCATATATTTT	CASSQEDRLLDSGNTIYF
12	TRBV7-9	TRBJ2-3	-	-	TGTGCCAGCAGCTCTAGTACAGATACGCAGTATTTT	CASSSSTDTQYF
15	TRBV7-2	TRBJ2-2	-	-	TGTGCCAGCAGCTTAGGGCTAGCTTTGGGCGGGGAGCTGTTTTTT	CASSLGLALGGELFF
16	TRBV19	TRBJ2-6	-	-	TGTGCCAGTAGTACCGATGGGGTCCCTGGGGCCAACGTCCTGACTTTC	CASSTDGVPGANVLTF
15	TRBV5-1	TRBJ1-1	TRBD1	-	TGCGCCAGCAGCCTACTGACAGGGATGAACACTGAAGCTTTCTTT	CASSLLTGMNTEAFF
13	TRBV28	TRBJ2-2	-	once	TGTGCCAGCAGCTATCCCTTCACCGGGGAGCTGTTTTTT	CASSYPFTGELFF
16	TRBV5-4	TRBJ2-3	TRBD2	-	TGTGCCAGCAGCCCGGTGAGCGGGGGAAAGGCAGATACGCAGTATTTT	CASSPVSGGKADTQYF
17	TRBV4-2	TRBJ2-2	-	few	TGTGCCAGCAGCCGCGCGCCGTTGGGCGTGAACACCGGGGAGCTGTTTTTT	CASSRAPLGVNTGELFF
14	TRBV6-6	TRBJ2-7	-	once	TGTGCCAGCAGCCCTCCGGGCCCCGCCTACGAGCAGTACTTC	CASSPPGPAYEQYF
16	TRBV18	TRBJ2-1	TRBD2	-	TGTGCCAGCTCACTGTATACGGGAGGTTTGGACAATGAGCAGTTCTTC	CASSLYTGGLDNEQFF
15	TRBV11-2	TRBJ2-1	TRBD2	once	TGTGCCAGCAGCTTCGTAGCGGGAGGTCGTTTTGAGCAGTTCTTC	CASSFVAGGRFEQFF
14	TRBV6-1	TRBJ2-1	TRBD1	-	TGTGCCAGCTGTACGGGACAGGATAATGGTGAGCAGTTCTTC	CASCTGQDNGEQFF
15	TRBV19	TRBJ2-3	-	-	TGTGCCAGTAGTCAGCTCGCCGGCGGGGCAGATACGCAGTATTTT	CASSQLAGGADTQYF